This entry features one TCR beta chain sequence. What this receptor recognizes is not known. Base qualities are not provided; no much larger clone lies one nucleotide away. TRB sequencing used genomic DNA with the immunoSEQ assay at survey resolution or the hsTCRB kit. For the original study's pipeline: The immunoSEQ software handled initial read processing, and the LymphoSeq R package was used for repertoire analyses. Clonality was calculated as 1 minus normalized Shannon entropy, and the Gini coefficient was also calculated for each TRB dataset. Phenotypes of unsorted samples were inferred by mapping TRB sequences from sorted subsets of the recipient or donor onto the same recipient's unsorted samples. TCRdb took this table from immuneACCESS and kept in-frame rearrangements with V and J called. Such tables lack part of the clones; where checked against another copy, unresolved V genes explain under half of the gap, and the rest is unexplained. V and J calls and clone size come straight from that table; D and trimming were deduced from the DNA. Across this sample there are 9,000 to 15,000 clones, with 70% to 90% seen only once. About 3.5% of the sample comes from the top ten.

The control group consisted of ten to eleven patients who received myeloablative marrow transplants with methotrexate plus a calcineurin inhibitor and who were sampled 1 year after transplant. Mononuclear cells from peripheral blood and bone marrow were separated by Ficoll-Hypaque density centrifugation and then cryopreserved. V loses 4 bases, J loses 4 bases, and the germline ends lie 11 bases apart. From the germline V gene, CDR1 is LGHNA and CDR2 is YSLEER. Spanning cysteine to phenylalanine, the CDR3 consists of 14 amino acids. Only the CDR3 region is kept as DNA, spanning 42 bases read in frame from base 1. This entry comes from a study of T cells after posttransplantation cyclophosphamide listed by TCRdb under 2016. For context, the study as a whole: The study tracked T cell repertoire reconstitution by TRB sequencing after myeloablative bone marrow transplantation using posttransplantation cyclophosphamide as GVHD prophylaxis. TRB sequencing was also done on up to roughly 3 additional blood samples from 2 to 5.2 years after transplant in 3 patients, and on pretransplant blood from 4 patients. Public TRB sequences were compared against a database of over 3,000 sequences linked to responses to pathogens, tumor antigens, self-antigens and alloantigens. Antigen receptor sequencing covered samples from some 36 PTCy-treated patients and fewer than 20 of their related bone marrow donors. Because TRA and TRB clonality correlated tightly in 8 to 10 samples, the subsequent TCR analyses were limited to TRB only. Blood from all 30 or so PTCy patients with 1-year posttransplant specimens was subjected to TRB sequencing. Overall study results and their limits: The TRB repertoires of T cells infiltrating skin or the GI tract showed only limited overlap with the TRB repertoires found in blood. Across the 45 or so patients, TRB clonality was highly associated with recipient CMV seropositivity and CMV reactivation, and diversity with PTCy was similar to that in the CNI/methotrexate controls. Donor-recipient similarity was low at 1-2 months but increased during the first year, and donor CD8+ memory clones often dominated later blood repertoires.

The sample consisted of PBMCs, taken more than 350 days after allogeneic stem cell transplant with calcineurin inhibitor and methotrexate. The TCR was taken from a male patient between 25 and 40 years old who received an allogeneic stem cell transplant from an unrelated donor, was CMV-positive, and had acute GVHD only. A transplant means some T cells may be of graft donor rather than patient origin. The chain joins TRBV4-3 to TRBJ1-3; TRBD1 is possibly the D segment (6 matching bases). The CDR3 reads as follows: CASSRQGSGNTIYF. The nucleotides are TGCGCCAGCAGCCGTCAGGGGTCGGGAAACACCATATATTTT.